This section outlines one T cell receptor (beta chain) sequence together with its context. Its antigen is undetermined. TCRdb keeps only in-frame clones here, not all; method: immunoSEQ multiplex PCR. The sample carries more than 200,000 clones, 70% recorded once. The data were obtained in a study of cytotoxic CD8 clonotypes in ibrutinib-treated CLL. The wider study: Included were roughly ten relapsed/refractory and some 15 treatment-naive patients, of whom some 17 were IGHV unmutated. After a median of around 70 months, some 15 patients stayed remitted and some twelve progressed; responses had been partial in about 24 and complete in 2. Study outcomes and limitations: Sample timing was unmatched between remission and later-progressing patients; lymph nodes unstudied. Measured clonality at baseline was greater than in age-matched healthy donors and tracked with circulating CD8+ T-cell counts.

The source is a human donor with chronic lymphocytic leukemia. This specimen consisted of PBMCs, obtained after 24 months of ibrutinib treatment.

The CDR3 here is CASSIGTPYNEQFF. As DNA, the CDR3 is TGTGCCAGCAGCATCGGGACACCTTACAATGAGCAGTTCTTC. The genes are TRBV5-6 and TRBJ2-1, with D possibly being TRBD1 (6 bases). From germline, CDR1 is SGHDT and CDR2 YYEEEE. Trimming stripped 4 bases from V and 4 bases from J, with 12 bases between. CDR3 length: 14 residues.